The 9 T cell receptor beta chains below come from one sample, sequenced in a study of glioma-infiltrating T cells. TCR alpha and beta CDR3 regions were amplified from RNA using iRepertoire nested multiplex PCR. TCRdb analysed the multiplex PCR reads with MiXCR anew, one entry per CDR3 protein. This table holds 170,000 or so distinct CDR3 sequences, more than 35% found once. The sequenced material came from glioma tissue, nonneoplastic brain tissue, or PBMCs (not recorded which). Receptors originate from a human donor with low-grade glioma or glioblastoma, undergoing nonglioma brain surgery, or in good health (not recorded which).

This clonotype was recorded many times. Here the CDR3 DNA reads TGTGCCAGCCAATACTACGAGCAGTACTTC. Its protein is CASQYYEQYF. This chain uses TRBV2 with TRBJ2-7; D not resolved. V gave up 8 bases and J gave up 3 bases, with 5 bases separating them. Germline V gene data show CDR1 as SNHLY and CDR2 as FYNNEI. The CDR3 sequence is 10 residues long.

There are a few counts of this clonotype. The V call is TRBV28, the J call TRBJ2-7; D is perhaps TRBD1 (6 bases). Per germline, CDR1 MDHEN and CDR2 SYDVKM. The V end lost 6 bases, the J end lost 6 bases, and 18 bases lay between the germline ends. There are 14 residues in the CDR3. DNA for the CDR3: TGTGCCAGCAGCCCAACAGGGATGATCTCCGAGCAGTACTTC. This translates into CASSPTGMISEQYF.

This chain uses TRBV18 with TRBJ2-5; tentative D call: TRBD2 (6 bases). Trimming took 1 base from V and 2 from J, leaving 8 bases between them. Germline V lookup: CDR1 KGHSH, CDR2 LQKENI. The CDR3 length is 14 residues. The CDR3 nucleotides read TGTGCCAGCTCACCACTAGCGGCACAAGAGACCCAGTACTTC. Translated: CASSPLAAQETQYF. The entire variable domain, with the rest obtained from reference TRBV18 and TRBJ2-5, is as follows: NAGVMQNPRHLVRRRGQEARLRCSPMKGHSHVYWYRQLPEEGLKFMVYLQKENIIDESGMPKERFSAEFPKEGPSILRIQQVVRGDSAAYFCASSPLAAQETQYFGPGTRLLVL.

With respect to this clonotype: This could be a read error, since a much larger clone is one nucleotide away. This chain connects TRBV14 to TRBJ2-1, with D hard to call. The CDR3 totals 13 residues. From germline, CDR1 is SGHDN and CDR2 FVKESK. V gave up 6 bases and J gave up 8 bases, with 14 bases separating them. CDR3 protein: CASSSWGRHEQFF. CDR3 DNA sequence: TGTGCCAGCAGTTCATGGGGTCGGCATGAGCAGTTCTTC.

About this clonotype: One junction end disagrees with the germline gene, perhaps due to a read error. The chain has TRBV2 and TRBJ1-5; 10 nucleotides match TRBD1. The CDR3 loop spans 14 amino acids. Germline CDR1 reads SNHLY; CDR2 reads FYNNEI. For the CDR3, the DNA is TGTGCCAGCATGTGGGGACAGGGGAATCAGTCCCAGCATTTT. Protein product: CASMWGQGNQSQHF.

Details on this clonotype: A clone one base away is much larger, so this may be a read error. The chain recombines TRBV28 with TRBJ2-4; D might be TRBD1 (6 bases). The CDR3 is 18 residues long. CDR1 and CDR2 (germline): MDHEN, SYDVKM. CDR3 in DNA: TGTGCCATCAGTTCCAAATCTATTAGGACAGCTAAAGAGGACATTCAGTACTTC. Its protein product is CAISSKSIRTAKEDIQYF.

At least ten counts were recorded for this clonotype. This rearrangement joins TRBV28 to TRBJ2-1, with D perhaps given as TRBD1 or TRBD2 (5 bases each). Trimming shortened V by 4 bases and J by 5 bases, and 12 bases separated the two germline ends. The CDR3 contains 14 residues. Germline CDR1 and CDR2: MDHEN and SYDVKM. This CDR3 reads CASSSRGLNNEQFF. CDR3 in DNA: TGTGCCAGCAGTTCCCGGGGCCTAAACAATGAGCAGTTCTTC.

A note on this clonotype: This may be a read error: a much more frequent sequence differs by one nucleotide. The rearrangement joins TRBV28 to TRBJ2-7; TRBD1 or TRBD2 may be the D gene (5 bases each). CDR3 length: 16 amino acids. The germline V gene has CDR1 MDHEN and CDR2 SYDVKM. Trimming took off 4 bases at V and 3 bases at J, with 19 bases between the two ends. CDR3 DNA: TGTGCCAGCAGTTCACCCATGTCGGGACCAGACTACGAGCAGTACTTC. It specifies CASSSPMSGPDYEQYF.

A remark on this clonotype: Germline and junction disagree at one end, which may indicate a read error. The V gene is TRBV7-9, the J gene TRBJ2-7; 8 bases are a match to TRBD2. The CDR3 has 14 residues. Germline CDR1 SEHNR, CDR2 FQNEAQ (reference sequence). In DNA form, the CDR3 reads TGTGCCACCAGCTCCACTAGCGGCCCCTACGAGCAGTACTTC. It is translated as CATSSTSGPYEQYF.